This TCR beta chain was sequenced during a study of shared clonotypes between healthy human individuals. TCRdb keeps only in-frame clones here, not all; method: immunoSEQ multiplex PCR. The sample lists about 110,000 clones, less than 75% seen once, with approximately 24% in the top ten. The germline V gene encodes CDR1 SEHNR and CDR2 FQNEAQ (reference sequence). V gave up 5 bases and J gave up 8 bases, with 16 bases separating them. The CDR3 has 14 amino acids. This clone was observed a few times. The TCR comes from a woman in her twenties or thirties in good health. The sequenced sample was memory CD8+ T cells sorted from blood. Subset in this sample: CD45RO+ cells pooled with CCR7-negative TemRA cells. V gene TRBV7-9 combines with J gene TRBJ2-1; D remains unclear. The CDR3: CASSRGSTVDEQFF. The DNA for the CDR3 is TGTGCCAGCAGCCGTGGATCTACGGTCGATGAGCAGTTCTTC.